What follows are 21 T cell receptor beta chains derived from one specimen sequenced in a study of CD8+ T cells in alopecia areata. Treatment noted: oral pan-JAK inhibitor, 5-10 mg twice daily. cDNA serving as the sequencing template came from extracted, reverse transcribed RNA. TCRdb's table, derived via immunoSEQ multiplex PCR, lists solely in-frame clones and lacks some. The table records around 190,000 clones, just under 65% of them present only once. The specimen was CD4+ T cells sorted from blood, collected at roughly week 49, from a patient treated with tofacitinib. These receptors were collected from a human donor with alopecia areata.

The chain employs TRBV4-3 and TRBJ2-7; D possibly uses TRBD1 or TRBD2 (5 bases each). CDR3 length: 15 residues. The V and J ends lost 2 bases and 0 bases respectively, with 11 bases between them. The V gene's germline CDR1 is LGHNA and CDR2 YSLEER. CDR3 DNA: TGCGCCAGCAGCCAATCGGCAGGGAGCTCCTACGAGCAGTACTTC. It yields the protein CASSQSAGSSYEQYF.

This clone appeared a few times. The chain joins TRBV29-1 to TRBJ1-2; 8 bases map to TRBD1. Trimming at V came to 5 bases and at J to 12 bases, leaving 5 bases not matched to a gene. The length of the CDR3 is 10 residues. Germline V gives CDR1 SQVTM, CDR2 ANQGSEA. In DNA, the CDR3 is TGCAGCGTTACAGGGGGGACCAACACCTTC. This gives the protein CSVTGGTNTF. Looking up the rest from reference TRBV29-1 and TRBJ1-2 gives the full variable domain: SAVISQKPSRDICQRGTSLTIQCQVDSQVTMMFWYRQQPGQSLTLIATANQGSEATYESGFVIDKFPISRPNLTFSTLTVSNMSPEDSSIYLCSVTGGTNTFGSGTRLTVV.

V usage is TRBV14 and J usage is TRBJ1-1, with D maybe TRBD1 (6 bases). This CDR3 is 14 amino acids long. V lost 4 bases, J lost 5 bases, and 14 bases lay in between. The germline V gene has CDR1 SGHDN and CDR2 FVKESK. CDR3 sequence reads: CASSLRIGQTEAFF. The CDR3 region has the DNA TGTGCCAGCAGCCTAAGGATCGGACAGACTGAAGCTTTCTTT.

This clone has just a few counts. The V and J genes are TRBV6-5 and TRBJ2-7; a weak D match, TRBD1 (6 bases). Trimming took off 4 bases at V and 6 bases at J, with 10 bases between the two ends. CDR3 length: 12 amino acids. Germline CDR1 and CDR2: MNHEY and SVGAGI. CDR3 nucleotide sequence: TGTGCCAGCAGTTTAACAGGGAGCGAGCAGTACTTC. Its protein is CASSLTGSEQYF.

The CDR3 DNA reads TGTGCCAGCAGGTTGCTAGCGGGGGGCCACAATGAGCAGTTCTTC. Its protein product is CASRLLAGGHNEQFF. The chain combines TRBV7-2 with TRBJ2-1; TRBD2 matches 11 bases. Trimming took 6 bases from V and 5 from J; bases not matched to a gene: 6. Per the germline V gene, CDR1 is SGHTA and CDR2 is FQGNSA. The CDR3 totals 15 residues. The whole variable domain, remainder taken from reference TRBV7-2 and TRBJ2-1, is GAGVSQSPSNKVTEKGKDVELRCDPISGHTALYWYRQSLGQGLEFLIYFQGNSAPDKSGLPSDRFSAERTGGSVSTLTIQRTQQEDSAVYLCASRLLAGGHNEQFFGPGTRLTVL.

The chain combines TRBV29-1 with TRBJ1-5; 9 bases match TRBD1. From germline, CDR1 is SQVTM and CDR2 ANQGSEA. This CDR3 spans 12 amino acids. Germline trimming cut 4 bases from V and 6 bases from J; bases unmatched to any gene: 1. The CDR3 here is CSVGQGGQPQHF. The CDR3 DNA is TGCAGCGTTGGACAGGGGGGTCAGCCCCAGCATTTT.

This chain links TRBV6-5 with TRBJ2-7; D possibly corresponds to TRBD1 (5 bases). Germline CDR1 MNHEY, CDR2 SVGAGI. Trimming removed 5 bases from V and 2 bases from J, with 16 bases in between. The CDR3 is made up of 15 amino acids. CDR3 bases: TGTGCCAGCAGTCCCGACAGAGTTCCAACCTACGAGCAGTACTTC. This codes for CASSPDRVPTYEQYF.

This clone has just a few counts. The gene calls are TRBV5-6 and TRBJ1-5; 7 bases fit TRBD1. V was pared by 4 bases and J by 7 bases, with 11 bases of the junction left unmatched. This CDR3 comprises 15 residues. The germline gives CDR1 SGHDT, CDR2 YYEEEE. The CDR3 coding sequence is TGTGCCAGCAGCGGACGGACAGGCTCCGGGCAGCCCCAGCATTTT. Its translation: CASSGRTGSGQPQHF.

CDR3 residues: CSAAGNTEAFF. CDR3 coding DNA: TGCAGTGCTGCGGGAAACACTGAAGCTTTCTTT. The rearrangement links TRBV20-1 to TRBJ1-1; D remains ambiguous. The CDR3 runs 11 residues. CDR1 is DFQATT, CDR2 SNEGSKA, per germline (reference sequence). Trimming pared 5 bases from V and 2 bases from J, leaving 6 bases between.

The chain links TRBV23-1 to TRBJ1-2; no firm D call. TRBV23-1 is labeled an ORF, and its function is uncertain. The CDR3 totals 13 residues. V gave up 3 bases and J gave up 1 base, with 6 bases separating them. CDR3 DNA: TGCGCCAGCAGTCAGGGCGGTAACTATGGCTACACCTTC. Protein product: CASSQGGNYGYTF.

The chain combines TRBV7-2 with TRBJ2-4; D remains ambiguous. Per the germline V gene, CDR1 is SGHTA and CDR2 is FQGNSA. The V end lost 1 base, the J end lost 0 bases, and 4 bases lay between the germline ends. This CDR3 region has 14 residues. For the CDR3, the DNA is TGTGCCAGCAGCTTAGAACTAGCCAAAAACATTCAGTACTTC. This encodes CASSLELAKNIQYF.

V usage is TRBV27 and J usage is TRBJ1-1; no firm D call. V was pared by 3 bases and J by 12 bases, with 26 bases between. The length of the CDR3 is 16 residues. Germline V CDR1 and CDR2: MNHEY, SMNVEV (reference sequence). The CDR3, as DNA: TGTGCCAGCAGTTTTAACGGGGTGTATAGTTCCGACTACACTTTCTTT. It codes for CASSFNGVYSSDYTFF.

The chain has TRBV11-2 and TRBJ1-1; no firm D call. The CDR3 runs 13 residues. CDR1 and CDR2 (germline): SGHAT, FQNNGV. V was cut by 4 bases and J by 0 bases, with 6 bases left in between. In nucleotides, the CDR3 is TGTGCCAGCAGCTATCAAATGAACACTGAAGCTTTCTTT. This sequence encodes CASSYQMNTEAFF.

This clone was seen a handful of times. The CDR3 sequence is CSGQGTVGGEQYF. The CDR3 DNA follows: TGCAGCGGTCAAGGGACAGTAGGAGGCGAGCAGTACTTC. J is TRBJ2-7 and V is TRBV29-1, with TRBD1 identical over 7 bases. From germline, CDR1 is SQVTM and CDR2 ANQGSEA. The ends lost 7 bases at V and 6 bases at J; junction bases unmatched: 12. CDR3 length equals 13 residues.

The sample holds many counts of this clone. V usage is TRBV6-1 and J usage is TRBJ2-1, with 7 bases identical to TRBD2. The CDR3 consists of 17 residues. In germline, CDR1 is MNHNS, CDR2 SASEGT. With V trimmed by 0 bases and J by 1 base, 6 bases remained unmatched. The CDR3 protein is CASSEATRAGSYNEQFF. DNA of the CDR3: TGTGCCAGCAGTGAAGCCACGAGAGCGGGGTCCTACAATGAGCAGTTCTTC.

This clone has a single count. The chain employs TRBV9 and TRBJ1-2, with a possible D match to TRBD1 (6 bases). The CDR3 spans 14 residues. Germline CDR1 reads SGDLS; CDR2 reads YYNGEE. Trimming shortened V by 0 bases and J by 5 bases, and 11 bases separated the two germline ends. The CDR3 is CASSVDQGNYGYTF. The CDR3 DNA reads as TGTGCCAGCAGCGTAGATCAGGGGAATTATGGCTACACCTTC.

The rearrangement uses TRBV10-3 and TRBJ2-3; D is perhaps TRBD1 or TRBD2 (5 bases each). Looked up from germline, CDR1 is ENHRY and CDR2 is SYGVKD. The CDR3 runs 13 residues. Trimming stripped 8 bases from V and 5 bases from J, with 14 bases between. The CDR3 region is CAIRGPMGDTQYF. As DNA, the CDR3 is TGTGCCATCCGGGGCCCAATGGGAGATACGCAGTATTTT.

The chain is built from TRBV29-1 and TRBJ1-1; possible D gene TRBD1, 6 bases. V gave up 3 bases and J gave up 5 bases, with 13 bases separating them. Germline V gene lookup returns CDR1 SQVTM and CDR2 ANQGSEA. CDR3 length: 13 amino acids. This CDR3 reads CSVEGDRRTEAFF. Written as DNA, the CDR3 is TGCAGCGTTGAGGGAGACAGGAGGACTGAAGCTTTCTTT.

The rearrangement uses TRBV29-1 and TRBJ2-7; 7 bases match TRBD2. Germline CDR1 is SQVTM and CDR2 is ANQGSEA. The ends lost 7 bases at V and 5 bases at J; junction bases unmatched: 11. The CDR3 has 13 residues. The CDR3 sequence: CSAGGRARDEQYF. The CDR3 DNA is TGCAGCGCCGGGGGGAGGGCGCGCGACGAGCAGTACTTC.

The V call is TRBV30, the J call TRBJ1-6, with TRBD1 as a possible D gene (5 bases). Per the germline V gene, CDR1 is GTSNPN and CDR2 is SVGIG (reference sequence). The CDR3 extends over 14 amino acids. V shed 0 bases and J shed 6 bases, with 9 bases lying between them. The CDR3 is CAWSVGPTNSPLHF. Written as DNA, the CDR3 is TGTGCCTGGAGTGTGGGACCGACTAATTCACCCCTCCACTTT.

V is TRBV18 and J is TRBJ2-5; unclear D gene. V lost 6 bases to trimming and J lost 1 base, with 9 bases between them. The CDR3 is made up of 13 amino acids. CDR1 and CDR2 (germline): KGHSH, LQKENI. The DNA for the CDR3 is TGTGCCAGCTCCCAACTTCCCCAAGAGACCCAGTACTTC. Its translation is CASSQLPQETQYF.